The rows below give T cell receptor beta chains drawn from one sample of a study of T cell responses to AZD1222 COVID-19 vaccine. TCRdb's copy holds only in-frame clones and misses some; the assay was immunoSEQ multiplex PCR. The sample shows 150,000 or so clones, around 93% of them seen only once. The specimen comprised peripheral blood, sampled on day 0 of AZD1222 vaccination. These receptors came from an adult in good health. Both conserved end residues are part of each CDR3. D genes are given only for firm matches. Rows give clone size only sometimes, using once, few, many, or a class for an expanded clone.

length: 15; size: -; J: TRBJ2-7; V: TRBV2; D: -; CDR3: CASSEFIIRSYEQYF; DNA: TGTGCCAGCAGTGAGTTTATAATCAGGAGCTACGAGCAGTACTTC
length: 14; size: once; J: TRBJ1-5; V: TRBV7-6; D: -; CDR3: CASSLARGGQPQHF; DNA: TGTGCCAGCAGCTTAGCACGGGGGGGTCAGCCCCAGCATTTT
length: 14; size: few; J: TRBJ2-7; V: TRBV5-1; D: -; CDR3: CASSLGVSGYEQYF; DNA: TGCGCCAGCAGCTTGGGGGTTAGCGGTTACGAGCAGTACTTC
length: 15; size: -; J: TRBJ2-3; V: TRBV21-1; D: -; CDR3: CASSKVAGLTDTQYF; DNA: TGTGCCAGCAGCAAAGTCGCGGGCCTCACAGATACGCAGTATTTT
length: 12; size: -; J: TRBJ1-5; V: TRBV12-3/TRBV12-4; D: -; CDR3: CASSRFGQPQHF; DNA: TGTGCCAGCAGCCGTTTTGGTCAGCCCCAGCATTTT
length: 18; size: -; J: TRBJ2-6; V: TRBV4-3; D: -; CDR3: CASSQDVYRSSGANVLTF; DNA: TGCGCCAGCAGCCAAGACGTGTACAGGAGCTCTGGGGCCAACGTCCTGACTTTC
length: 15; size: -; J: TRBJ2-2; V: TRBV3-1/TRBV3-2; D: TRBD2; CDR3: CASSPAGGRTGELFF; DNA: TGTGCCAGCAGCCCGGCGGGGGGGAGAACCGGGGAGCTGTTTTTT
length: 14; size: -; J: TRBJ2-3; V: TRBV7-2; D: -; CDR3: CASSLVASTDTQYF; DNA: TGTGCCAGCAGCTTAGTCGCTTCCACAGATACGCAGTATTTT
length: 14; size: -; J: TRBJ2-7; V: TRBV7-3; D: -; CDR3: CASSPGHGGYEQYF; DNA: TGTGCCAGCAGCCCGGGCCATGGAGGGTACGAGCAGTACTTC
length: 13; size: -; J: TRBJ2-2; V: TRBV5-1; D: -; CDR3: CASSPRGGGELFF; DNA: TGCGCCAGCAGCCCGAGGGGAGGCGGGGAGCTGTTTTTT
length: 15; size: -; J: TRBJ2-2; V: TRBV3-1/TRBV3-2; D: -; CDR3: CASSRQDTNTGELFF; DNA: TGTGCCAGCAGCCGGCAAGACACGAACACCGGGGAGCTGTTTTTT
length: 14; size: few; J: TRBJ2-5; V: TRBV9; D: -; CDR3: CASSPREGFGTQYF; DNA: TGTGCCAGCAGCCCCAGAGAGGGGTTTGGGACCCAGTACTTC
length: 14; size: -; J: TRBJ1-1; V: TRBV18; D: TRBD1; CDR3: CASSTGGRDTEAFF; DNA: TGTGCCAGCTCCACAGGGGGTCGAGACACTGAAGCTTTCTTT
length: 15; size: -; J: TRBJ2-7; V: TRBV7-9; D: TRBD1; CDR3: CASSLAGAGGHEQYF; DNA: TGTGCCAGCAGCTTAGCGGGCGCAGGGGGCCACGAGCAGTACTTC
length: 15; size: -; J: TRBJ2-3; V: TRBV19; D: TRBD2; CDR3: CASSTRSGGTDTQYF; DNA: TGTGCCAGTAGTACTCGCAGCGGGGGCACAGATACGCAGTATTTT
length: 14; size: -; J: TRBJ1-5; V: TRBV6-5; D: -; CDR3: CASSRGVGNQPQHF; DNA: TGTGCCAGCAGCAGAGGGGTTGGCAATCAGCCCCAGCATTTT
length: 18; size: once; J: TRBJ1-5; V: TRBV21-1; D: -; CDR3: CASSKCSDPDESNQPQHF; DNA: TGTGCCAGCAGCAAATGTTCGGATCCAGACGAAAGCAATCAGCCCCAGCATTTT
length: 15; size: -; J: TRBJ1-2; V: TRBV5-1; D: -; CDR3: CASSPADSGADGYTF; DNA: TGCGCCAGCAGCCCAGCCGATTCGGGGGCGGATGGCTACACCTTC
length: 16; size: -; J: TRBJ1-6; V: TRBV14; D: -; CDR3: CASSQDGTLPNSPLHF; DNA: TGTGCCAGCAGCCAAGATGGAACCTTACCTAATTCACCCCTCCACTTT
length: 16; size: -; J: TRBJ2-7; V: TRBV2; D: TRBD2; CDR3: CASSVLSGGRLYEQYF; DNA: TGTGCCAGCAGTGTCCTCTCGGGCGGGAGGTTATACGAGCAGTACTTC
length: 18; size: -; J: TRBJ2-6; V: TRBV19; D: TRBD1; CDR3: CASTVQGQGASGANVLTF; DNA: TGTGCCAGTACCGTCCAGGGACAGGGTGCGTCTGGGGCCAACGTCCTGACTTTC
length: 15; size: -; J: TRBJ2-7; V: TRBV27; D: TRBD2; CDR3: CASSSDVSGRREQYF; DNA: TGTGCCAGCAGTTCCGACGTCAGCGGGAGGCGCGAGCAGTACTTC
length: 15; size: -; J: TRBJ1-1; V: TRBV6-6; D: -; CDR3: CASDSIGVGSTEAFF; DNA: TGTGCCAGCGACTCCATAGGGGTCGGTAGCACTGAAGCTTTCTTT
length: 13; size: -; J: TRBJ1-2; V: TRBV19; D: -; CDR3: CASSIEEGYGYTF; DNA: TGTGCCAGTAGTATAGAAGAGGGTTATGGCTACACCTTC
length: 13; size: -; J: TRBJ2-7; V: TRBV19; D: -; CDR3: CASSSSAAYEQYF; DNA: TGTGCCAGTAGTTCCTCGGCCGCGTACGAGCAGTACTTC
length: 21; size: -; J: TRBJ2-1; V: TRBV9; D: TRBD1; CDR3: CASSLRLGQGLGEWTLNEQFF; DNA: TGTGCCAGCAGCCTACGACTCGGACAGGGTTTGGGGGAGTGGACCCTCAATGAGCAGTTCTTC
length: 13; size: -; J: TRBJ1-2; V: TRBV7-2; D: TRBD1; CDR3: CASSLDRGGGYTF; DNA: TGTGCCAGCAGCTTAGACAGGGGTGGTGGCTACACCTTC
length: 16; size: once; J: TRBJ1-5; V: TRBV5-8; D: TRBD1; CDR3: CASSLVPGQGNQPQHF; DNA: TGTGCCAGCAGCTTGGTGCCGGGACAGGGGAATCAGCCCCAGCATTTT
length: 15; size: once; J: TRBJ2-7; V: TRBV7-3; D: TRBD1; CDR3: CASSSLTGDGYEQYF; DNA: TGTGCCAGCAGCTCACTGACAGGGGACGGCTACGAGCAGTACTTC
length: 15; size: -; J: TRBJ2-3; V: TRBV29-1; D: TRBD2; CDR3: CSVEARLAVTDTQYF; DNA: TGCAGCGTTGAAGCCAGACTAGCGGTCACAGATACGCAGTATTTT
length: 12; size: -; J: TRBJ1-5; V: TRBV30; D: -; CDR3: CAWSAPGGPQHF; DNA: TGTGCCTGGAGTGCCCCGGGTGGGCCCCAGCATTTT
length: 14; size: -; J: TRBJ1-2; V: TRBV7-2; D: TRBD1; CDR3: CASSSGTVNYGYTF; DNA: TGTGCCAGCAGCTCCGGGACAGTTAACTATGGCTACACCTTC
length: 14; size: -; J: TRBJ2-3; V: TRBV2; D: -; CDR3: CASSQYRSGDTQYF; DNA: TGTGCCAGCAGCCAATACCGATCTGGCGATACGCAGTATTTT
length: 21; size: -; J: TRBJ2-3; V: TRBV28; D: TRBD2; CDR3: CASSLPSAITQAGGSTDTQYF; DNA: TGTGCCAGCAGCCTACCCTCCGCTATAACTCAAGCGGGAGGGAGCACAGATACGCAGTATTTT
length: 14; size: -; J: TRBJ2-5; V: TRBV7-2; D: TRBD2; CDR3: CASAPGGAEETQYF; DNA: TGTGCCAGCGCTCCCGGGGGGGCCGAAGAGACCCAGTACTTC
length: 15; size: -; J: TRBJ2-3; V: TRBV27; D: -; CDR3: CASNSGGRRTDTQYF; DNA: TGTGCCAGCAACTCTGGGGGTCGTCGCACAGATACGCAGTATTTT
length: 14; size: -; J: TRBJ1-1; V: TRBV18; D: -; CDR3: CASSPGGLNTEAFF; DNA: TGTGCCAGCTCACCCGGGGGATTGAACACTGAAGCTTTCTTT
length: 14; size: -; J: TRBJ1-2; V: TRBV30; D: -; CDR3: CAWRGVFYGGGYTF; DNA: TGTGCCTGGAGGGGGGTTTTTTATGGTGGTGGCTACACCTTC
length: 13; size: -; J: TRBJ2-1; V: TRBV7-3; D: -; CDR3: CASSSPPGNEQFF; DNA: TGTGCCAGCAGCTCCCCCCCAGGGAATGAGCAGTTCTTC
length: 16; size: -; J: TRBJ2-7; V: TRBV5-1; D: -; CDR3: CASSLGYLGDSYEQYF; DNA: TGCGCCAGCAGCTTGGGTTATCTGGGGGACTCCTACGAGCAGTACTTC
length: 13; size: -; J: TRBJ2-1; V: TRBV10-2; D: TRBD2; CDR3: CASRWGLAGGEFF; DNA: TGCGCCAGCAGATGGGGACTAGCGGGTGGAGAGTTCTTC
length: 15; size: -; J: TRBJ2-2; V: TRBV9; D: -; CDR3: CASSVRSANTGELFF; DNA: TGTGCCAGCAGCGTAAGAAGCGCGAACACCGGGGAGCTGTTTTTT